This entry lists 2 T cell receptor beta chains sequenced from one sample in a study of identical twins. TCRdb re-derived calls from the 5' RACE reads in MiXCR, one entry per CDR3 protein. This sample has 210,000 or so distinct CDR3 sequences, with around 8.1% found just once. This sample also belongs to another study, concerning yellow fever vaccine responses in identical twins.

Sequenced input: memory (CD45RO+) T cells sorted from blood. These receptors all stem from a woman under 30 in good health.

The rearrangement links TRBV27 to TRBJ1-4, with a possible D match to TRBD1 (5 bases). The CDR3 runs 15 residues. Trimming stripped 9 bases from V and 8 bases from J, with 22 bases between. Germline values: CDR1 MNHEY, CDR2 SMNVEV (reference sequence). CDR3 loop: CASQPRRSGREKLFF. The CDR3 bases are TGTGCCAGTCAACCAAGACGTTCAGGGAGGGAAAAACTGTTTTTT.

A few counts support this clonotype. The CDR3 region has the DNA TGTGCCAGCAGCCAAACCCCCAGTTATGGCTACACCTTC. It encodes CASSQTPSYGYTF. The V and J genes are TRBV14 and TRBJ1-2; D gene ambiguous. Trimming removed 2 bases at V and 5 bases at J, with 9 bases between. Per the germline V gene, CDR1 is SGHDN and CDR2 is FVKESK. This CDR3 region has 13 residues.